The 6 T cell receptor beta chains reported below all come from one sample, sequenced in a study of chemoradiotherapy in HPV16-positive cancers. Some clones are missing from TCRdb's copy, which holds only in-frame ones; the method was immunoSEQ multiplex PCR. The sample carries approximately 8,100 clones, around nine tenths recorded once. The sequencing here drew on blood, taken from a patient who underwent chemoradiotherapy. All receptors derive from a human donor with HPV-associated anogenital cancer.

The chain combines TRBV4-1 with TRBJ2-2, with unresolved D. The germline V and J ends were trimmed by 0 bases and 9 bases, with 8 bases remaining between them. CDR1 and CDR2 (germline): MGHRA, YSYEKL. The CDR3 runs 13 residues. CDR3 nucleotide sequence: TGCGCCAGCAGCCAAGATTCGGAGCGGGAGCTGTTTTTT. It translates to CASSQDSERELFF.

The genes are TRBV6-1 and TRBJ1-2; D is perhaps TRBD1 (6 bases). Per the germline V gene, CDR1 is MNHNS and CDR2 is SASEGT. CDR3 length: 14 residues. Trimming shortened V by 9 bases and J by 4 bases, and 18 bases separated the two germline ends. CDR3 loop: CASVKDSPSYGYTF. The CDR3 region has the DNA TGTGCCAGTGTGAAGGACAGCCCAAGCTATGGCTACACCTTC.

This clone was recorded only once. This chain links TRBV2 with TRBJ1-1, with D tentatively TRBD1 (5 bases). V gave up 4 bases and J gave up 3 bases, with 12 bases separating them. The CDR3 consists of 14 residues. Germline CDR1 SNHLY, CDR2 FYNNEI. The CDR3 region is CASSGGEAYTEAFF. The CDR3, as DNA: TGTGCCAGCAGTGGGGGGGAGGCGTACACTGAAGCTTTCTTT.

This clone was observed a handful of times. The chain joins TRBV7-9 to TRBJ2-7; the D is unclear. The V end was cut by 1 base, the J end by 3 bases, with 7 bases between. There are 13 residues in the CDR3. The germline V gene has CDR1 SEHNR and CDR2 FQNEAQ (reference sequence). The CDR3 sequence: CASSLGDGYEQYF. The CDR3 DNA is TGTGCCAGCAGCTTAGGAGACGGCTACGAGCAGTACTTC.

CDR3 region: CASSQAGSKGGYEQYV. The CDR3 DNA reads as TGTGCCAGCAGCCAGGCGGGGTCGAAAGGAGGATACGAGCAGTACGTC. The chain couples TRBV5-4 to TRBJ2-7, with a tentative D call TRBD2 (6 bases). Looked up from germline, CDR1 is SGHNT and CDR2 is YYREEE (reference sequence). V dropped 4 bases and J dropped 4 bases, with 21 bases sitting between them. This CDR3 is 16 amino acids long.

The chain couples TRBV14 to TRBJ1-1; unclear D gene. The V end was cut by 3 bases, the J end by 4 bases, with 3 bases between. The CDR3 has 11 residues. The germline V gene has CDR1 SGHDN and CDR2 FVKESK. Here the CDR3 DNA reads TGTGCCAGCAGCCACCTCACTGAAGCTTTCTTT. It codes for CASSHLTEAFF.